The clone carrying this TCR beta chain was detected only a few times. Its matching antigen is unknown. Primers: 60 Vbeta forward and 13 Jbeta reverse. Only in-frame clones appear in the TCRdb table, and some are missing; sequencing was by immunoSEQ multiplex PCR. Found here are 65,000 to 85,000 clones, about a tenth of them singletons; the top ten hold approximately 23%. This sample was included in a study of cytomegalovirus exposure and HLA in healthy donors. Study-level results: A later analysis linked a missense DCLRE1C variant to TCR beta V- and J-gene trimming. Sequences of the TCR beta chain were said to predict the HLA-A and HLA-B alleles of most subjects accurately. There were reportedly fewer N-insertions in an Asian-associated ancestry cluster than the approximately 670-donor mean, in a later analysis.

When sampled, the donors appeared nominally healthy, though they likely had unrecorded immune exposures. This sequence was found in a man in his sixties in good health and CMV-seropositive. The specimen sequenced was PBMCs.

The CDR3 nucleotides read TGTGCCAGCAGCGCGCGGGCCCACCATGAAGCTTTCTTT. It yields the protein CASSARAHHEAFF. The chain recombines TRBV14 with TRBJ1-1; D is unresolved. In germline, CDR1 is SGHDN, CDR2 FVKESK. The CDR3 length is 13 residues. The V end was cut by 5 bases, the J end by 7 bases, with 14 bases between.